This TCR beta chain comes out of a study of T cell changes during pregnancy in multiple sclerosis. Some clones are missing from TCRdb's copy, which holds only in-frame ones; the method was immunoSEQ multiplex PCR. The table lists around 100,000 clones, roughly nine tenths of them singletons, with about 3.5% in the top ten. The CDR3 is 13 residues long. The starting material was peripheral blood, obtained after pregnancy. The sequence came from a female donor with multiple sclerosis, enrolled in a pregnancy study. This chain connects TRBV21-1 to TRBJ2-7; TRBD2, the table's D call, lacks a check against the DNA. TRBV21-1 is a pseudogene locus. DNA of the CDR3: TGTGCCAGCAGCAAAGGCGGGAGGCACGAGCAGTACTTC. Residues: CASSKGGRHEQYF.